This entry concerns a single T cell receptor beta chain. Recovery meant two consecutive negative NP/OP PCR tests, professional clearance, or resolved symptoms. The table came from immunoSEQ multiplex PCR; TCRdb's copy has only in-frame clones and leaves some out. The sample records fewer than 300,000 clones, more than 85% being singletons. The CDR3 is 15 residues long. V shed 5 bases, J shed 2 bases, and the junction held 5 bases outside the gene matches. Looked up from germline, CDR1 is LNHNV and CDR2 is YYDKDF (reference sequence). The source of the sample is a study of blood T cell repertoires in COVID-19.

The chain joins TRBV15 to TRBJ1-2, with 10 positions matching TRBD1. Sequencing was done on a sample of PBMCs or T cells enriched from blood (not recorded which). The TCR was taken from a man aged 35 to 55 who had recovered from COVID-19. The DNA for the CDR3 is TGTGCCACCAGCGGGGACAGGGGTGGGAACTATGGCTACACCTTC. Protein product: CATSGDRGGNYGYTF. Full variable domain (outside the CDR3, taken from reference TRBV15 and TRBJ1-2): DAMVIQNPRYQVTQFGKPVTLSCSQTLNHNVMYWYQQKSSQAPKLLFHYYDKDFNNEADTPDNFQSRRPNTSFCFLDIRSPGLGDTAMYLCATSGDRGGNYGYTFGSGTRLTVV.